The 29 T cell receptor beta chains listed next were all sequenced from one sample in a study of blood T cell repertoires in COVID-19. Sequencing used immunoSEQ multiplex PCR; TCRdb keeps in-frame clones, though not all of them. The repertoire includes about 260,000 clones, 70% to 90% of them detected once, and about 0.95% sits in the top ten. The sequenced sample was PBMCs or T cells enriched from blood (not recorded which). All receptors come from a man between 50 and 59 years old who had been exposed to COVID-19.

The chain couples TRBV6-2 or TRBV6-3 to TRBJ1-6; TRBD1 is a possible D gene (5 bases). Germline lookup yields CDR1 MNHEY and CDR2 SVGEGT. V lost 0 bases and J lost 1, with 13 bases in between. This CDR3 comprises 18 residues. The CDR3 sequence is CASSYSSRGESYNSPLHF. For the CDR3, the DNA is TGTGCCAGCAGTTACTCTTCGCGGGGCGAATCCTATAATTCACCCCTCCACTTT.

This rearrangement joins TRBV5-1 to TRBJ2-7, with TRBD1 matching over 7 bases. With V trimmed by 1 base and J by 5 bases, 12 bases remained unmatched. Germline loops: CDR1 SGHRS, CDR2 YFSETQ. The CDR3 extends over 16 amino acids. CDR3 sequence: CASSLPGSNRGHEQYF. CDR3 nucleotides: TGCGCCAGCAGCTTGCCGGGCAGTAACAGGGGCCACGAGCAGTACTTC.

V usage is TRBV12-2 and J usage is TRBJ2-3; the tabulated D call, TRBD2, remains unverified against the DNA. TRBV12-2 is classified as a pseudogene. The CDR3 covers 13 residues. In DNA, the CDR3 is TGTGCAAGTCAAAGCGGGTGCACAGATACGCAGTATTTT. Its translation is CASQSGCTDTQYF.

The chain recombines TRBV20-1 with TRBJ1-1; D gene ambiguous. This CDR3 spans 13 amino acids. V was pared by 3 bases and J by 1 base, with 9 bases between. Looked up from germline, CDR1 is DFQATT and CDR2 is SNEGSKA (reference sequence). CDR3 sequence: CSASGGPNTEAFF. The CDR3 coding sequence is TGCAGTGCTAGTGGAGGGCCGAACACTGAAGCTTTCTTT.

The chain couples TRBV7-9 to TRBJ2-3; perhaps TRBD2 as D (5 bases). Germline V gene data show CDR1 as SEHNR and CDR2 as FQNEAQ (reference sequence). The CDR3 extends over 14 amino acids. V shed 11 bases and J shed 6 bases, with 21 bases lying between them. The CDR3 nucleotides are TGTGCCCATGAGGCGACACCGGGGTCCGATACGCAGTATTTT. This gives the protein CAHEATPGSDTQYF.

This clone was seen more than once but under ten times. Other DNA sequences in the sample encode the same CDR3. The rearrangement uses TRBV9 and TRBJ1-1, with 7 bases identical to TRBD1. This CDR3 spans 14 amino acids. Per the germline V gene, CDR1 is SGDLS and CDR2 is YYNGEE. V lost 1 base and J lost 1; bases outside the gene matches: 1. CDR3 bases: TGTGCCAGCAGCGTAACAGGGGCGAACACTGAAGCTTTCTTT. It encodes CASSVTGANTEAFF.

The rearrangement joins TRBV7-6 to TRBJ2-2; 8 bases are shared with TRBD1. The CDR3 is 17 amino acids. The germline V gene has CDR1 SGHVS and CDR2 FNYEAQ. The V and J ends lost 2 bases and 3 bases, in that order; junction bases with no gene match: 8. CDR3 nucleotide sequence: TGTGCCAGCAGCTTATTCGTCAGGGGGCTATACACCGGGGAGCTGTTTTTT. Translated, it gives CASSLFVRGLYTGELFF.

CDR3 DNA: TGTGCCACCAGTGATGTGGGGACTCCCAGAGGCGGGGAGCTGTTTTTT. Its protein product is CATSDVGTPRGGELFF. This chain uses TRBV24-1 with TRBJ2-2; possible D gene TRBD2, 6 bases. Trimming shortened V by 3 bases and J by 7 bases, and 17 bases separated the two germline ends. The CDR3 loop spans 16 amino acids. From germline, CDR1 is KGHDR and CDR2 SFDVKD.

The genes are TRBV5-1 and TRBJ1-2; TRBD1 aligns across 9 bases. Germline V gene lookup returns CDR1 SGHRS and CDR2 YFSETQ. This CDR3 is built from 13 residues. Losses at the gene ends were 4 bases for V and 7 bases for J; bases not matched to a gene: 5. CDR3 in amino acids: CASSSTGGSGYTF. In DNA, the CDR3 is TGCGCCAGCAGCAGTACAGGGGGCAGTGGCTACACCTTC.

The chain carries TRBV5-1 and TRBJ2-5, with a weak D call TRBD1 (6 bases). V lost 7 bases and J lost 4, with 14 bases in between. Germline V gene lookup returns CDR1 SGHRS and CDR2 YFSETQ. CDR3 size: 13 residues. The CDR3 spells CASGLWGRETQYF. CDR3 nucleotide sequence: TGCGCCAGCGGGTTGTGGGGGCGAGAGACCCAGTACTTC.

The rearrangement uses TRBV5-1 and TRBJ2-3; 9 bases agree with TRBD1. V dropped 2 bases and J dropped 6; count of bases not matched to a gene: 10. The CDR3 is 16 amino acids. The germline CDR1 and CDR2 sequences are SGHRS and YFSETQ. The CDR3 sequence: CASSFQGTGILDTQYF. CDR3 DNA: TGCGCCAGCAGCTTCCAAGGGACAGGGATTTTGGATACGCAGTATTTT.

V gene TRBV27 combines with J gene TRBJ1-5, with 10 bases that match TRBD1. V lost 6 bases and J lost 7; bases outside the gene matches: 9. Germline loops: CDR1 MNHEY, CDR2 SMNVEV (reference sequence). The CDR3 totals 15 residues. For the CDR3, the DNA is TGTGCCAGCAGGTCGGGGTCGGGACAGGGGCAGCCCCAGCATTTT. It is translated as CASRSGSGQGQPQHF.

The rearrangement links TRBV5-1 to TRBJ2-1; 9 bases are a match to TRBD1. The CDR3 runs to 16 residues. With V trimmed by 4 bases and J by 0 bases, 5 bases remained unmatched. The germline V gene encodes CDR1 SGHRS and CDR2 YFSETQ. CDR3 sequence: CASSHGTGSSYNEQFF. CDR3 DNA: TGCGCCAGCAGCCACGGGACAGGGAGCTCCTACAATGAGCAGTTCTTC. The whole variable domain, filled in from reference TRBV5-1 and TRBJ2-1, reads KAGVTQTPRYLIKTRGQQVTLSCSPISGHRSVSWYQQTPGQGLQFLFEYFSETQRNKGNFPGRFSGRQFSNSRSEMNVSTLELGDSALYLCASSHGTGSSYNEQFFGPGTRLTVL.

The chain links TRBV5-6 to TRBJ1-5; unclear D gene. The CDR3 totals 13 residues. V dropped 2 bases and J dropped 4 bases, with 7 bases sitting between them. In germline, CDR1 is SGHDT, CDR2 YYEEEE. The CDR3: CASSFSGNQPQHF. The CDR3 DNA sequence: TGTGCCAGCAGCTTCTCAGGAAATCAGCCCCAGCATTTT.

The chain is built from TRBV10-3 and TRBJ1-1; D not resolved. CDR1 is ENHRY, CDR2 SYGVKD, per germline. The germline V and J ends were trimmed by 2 bases and 1 base, with 8 bases remaining between them. This CDR3 contains 14 residues. Written as DNA, the CDR3 is TGTGCCATCAGTGAGAGTCGGGGGAACACTGAAGCTTTCTTT. Its protein is CAISESRGNTEAFF.

The V and J genes are TRBV2 and TRBJ1-2; D is unclear. V was cut by 2 bases and J by 4 bases, with 14 bases left in between. Germline loops: CDR1 SNHLY, CDR2 FYNNEI. This CDR3 region has 15 residues. The CDR3 DNA sequence: TGTGCCAGCAGTGAAAGTCGGGGTTCGGTCTATGGCTACACCTTC. As protein: CASSESRGSVYGYTF.

J is TRBJ1-1 and V is TRBV3-1 (or the pseudogene TRBV3-2); D is unresolved. This CDR3 has 17 amino acids. In germline, CDR1 is LGHDT, CDR2 YNNKEL (reference sequence). V dropped 0 bases and J dropped 1 base, with 15 bases sitting between them. CDR3 DNA sequence: TGTGCCAGCAGCCAAGATCCCCGGACGGGAAAGAACACTGAAGCTTTCTTT. Its translation is CASSQDPRTGKNTEAFF.

This chain connects TRBV5-1 to TRBJ2-3, with a possible D match to TRBD2 (5 bases). V gave up 0 bases and J gave up 2 bases, with 10 bases separating them. Germline loops: CDR1 SGHRS, CDR2 YFSETQ. The CDR3 has 15 residues. The CDR3 spells CASSLGGSVTDTQYF. The CDR3 nucleotides are TGCGCCAGCAGCTTGGGGGGTAGCGTCACAGATACGCAGTATTTT.

This clone was recorded once. CDR3 region: CASSKDNRTGELFF. For the CDR3, the DNA is TGTGCCAGCAGCAAAGACAACAGAACCGGGGAGCTGTTTTTT. V gene TRBV21-1 combines with J gene TRBJ2-2; TRBD1, the D gene given by the table, was not confirmed from the DNA. TRBV21-1 corresponds to a pseudogene. The CDR3 is 14 residues long.

On this clone itself: An end of the junction differs from the germline gene, which may be a read error. The identical CDR3 is also encoded by other nucleotide sequences in the sample. The V call is TRBV19, the J call TRBJ1-1; 7 bases align to TRBD1. Germline CDR1 LNHDA, CDR2 SQIVND (reference sequence). CDR3 length: 16 amino acids. DNA for the CDR3: TGTGCCAGTAGTCGTGACGGACTGACAGGGAACACTGAAGCTTTTTTT. As protein: CASSRDGLTGNTEAFF.

This clone was observed once. This chain uses TRBV18 with TRBJ2-7; 8 bases align to TRBD1. With 3 bases clipped from V and 6 bases from J, the junction kept 4 bases outside the gene matches. Germline loops: CDR1 KGHSH, CDR2 LQKENI. The CDR3 sequence is 13 residues long. CDR3 in DNA: TGTGCCAGCTCACCGGACAGGGAGCTCGAGCAGTACGTC. It codes for CASSPDRELEQYV.

The genes are TRBV11-2 and TRBJ1-4; D is unresolved. V was trimmed by 2 bases and J by 1 base, leaving 5 bases between them. Looked up from germline, CDR1 is SGHAT and CDR2 is FQNNGV. The CDR3 has 14 amino acids. In DNA, the CDR3 is TGTGCCAGCAGCTTACGGTTAACTAATGAAAAACTGTTTTTT. Translating gives CASSLRLTNEKLFF. The full variable domain, in which reference TRBV11-2 and TRBJ1-4 provide the parts outside the CDR3, is EAGVAQSPRYKIIEKRQSVAFWCNPISGHATLYWYQQILGQGPKLLIQFQNNGVVDDSQLPKDRFSAERLKGVDSTLKIQPAKLEDSAVYLCASSLRLTNEKLFFGSGTQLSVL.

The V gene is TRBV28, the J gene TRBJ1-4; the D is unclear. The end of the DNA is better explained by TRBJ2-2, so the J call may be wrong. This CDR3 is 13 amino acids long. Germline CDR1 is MDHEN and CDR2 is SYDVKM. The CDR3 here is CASSLSSPGELFF. DNA for the CDR3: TGTGCCAGCAGCCTATCCAGTCCAGGGGAGCTGTTTTTT.

V is TRBV18 and J is TRBJ1-2; a weak D match, TRBD1 (5 bases). V was trimmed by 2 bases and J by 3 bases, leaving 10 bases between them. CDR1 KGHSH and CDR2 LQKENI come from the germline V gene. CDR3 length: 14 amino acids. For the CDR3, the DNA is TGTGCCAGCTCACCAGGGGCGATGGACTATGGCTACACCTTC. Its translation is CASSPGAMDYGYTF.

V gene TRBV10-1 combines with J gene TRBJ1-6; 7 bases are shared with TRBD1. Germline CDR1 WNHNN, CDR2 SYGVQD (reference sequence). The CDR3 length is 17 residues. V shed 5 bases, J shed 7 bases, and the junction held 14 bases outside the gene matches. CDR3 sequence reads: CASSKHPGTVRNSPLHF. CDR3 bases: TGCGCCAGCAGTAAACATCCCGGGACAGTTCGCAATTCACCCCTCCACTTT.

The chain couples TRBV28 to TRBJ2-5; D might be TRBD2 (5 bases). CDR1 is MDHEN and CDR2 is SYDVKM in the germline V gene. V was clipped by 7 bases and J by 7 bases, with 22 bases between them. CDR3 length equals 15 residues. The CDR3 region is CASMPGNSEVGTQYF. CDR3 DNA: TGTGCCAGCATGCCGGGGAACTCGGAGGTAGGGACCCAGTACTTC.

The J gene is TRBJ1-1, the V gene TRBV28; tentatively, D is TRBD1 (5 bases). CDR3 length equals 16 residues. Trimming shortened V by 2 bases and J by 5 bases, and 18 bases separated the two germline ends. CDR1 MDHEN and CDR2 SYDVKM come from the germline V gene. As DNA, the CDR3 is TGTGCCAGCAGTTTAACTTCGCGGGGACCGTGGACTGAAGCTTTCTTT. It yields the protein CASSLTSRGPWTEAFF.

This clone showed up just once. The chain has TRBV18 and TRBJ2-3; a possible D gene is TRBD2 (6 bases). Germline-derived CDR1 and CDR2 are KGHSH and LQKENI. Trimming pared 1 base from V and 2 bases from J, leaving 10 bases between. This CDR3 is 15 amino acids long. CDR3 sequence: CASSPLGEATDTQYF. CDR3 DNA: TGTGCCAGCTCACCACTGGGGGAGGCCACAGATACGCAGTATTTT.

CDR3: CASSLYSGVVDTEAFF. DNA of the CDR3: TGTGCCAGCAGCTTGTATTCAGGGGTCGTAGACACTGAAGCTTTCTTT. The V and J genes are TRBV5-6 and TRBJ1-1; D is perhaps TRBD1 (6 bases). The ends were cut back, 1 base at V and 3 bases at J, with 16 bases in the middle. The germline V gene encodes CDR1 SGHDT and CDR2 YYEEEE. The CDR3 totals 16 residues.